The source of this TCR beta chain is a study of shared clonotypes between healthy human individuals. Study-level background: Donor composition was a couple of women and a few men, aged 18 to 49.

Broader study findings: Sampling was confined to blood; repertoires within tissues likely differ. The generation probabilities recorded for non-shared clonotypes fell below those of clonotypes shared by all four donors.

Germline assignment: CDR1 SGDLS and CDR2 YYNGEE. The CDR3 consists of 15 residues. V was clipped by 0 bases and J by 5 bases; unmatched bases: 3. In regard to this clone: The antigen remains unidentified.

The study enrolled healthy HIV-negative adults without recent acute infections or vaccinations as donors. Assay: immunoSEQ multiplex PCR; the TCRdb copy retains only in-frame clones and omits some. The sample comprises about a million clones, 65% to 80% of which are singletons, and less than 1.5% rests with the top ten. The sequenced material came from memory CD4+ T cells sorted from blood. Subset: CD45RA-negative fraction. This TCR derives from a man between 18 and 35 years old in good health. The chain recombines TRBV9 with TRBJ2-7; 12 positions agree with TRBD2. The chain's CDR3 is CASSVEPSGRDEQYF. In DNA, the CDR3 is TGTGCCAGCAGCGTAGAACCTAGCGGGAGGGACGAGCAGTACTTC.